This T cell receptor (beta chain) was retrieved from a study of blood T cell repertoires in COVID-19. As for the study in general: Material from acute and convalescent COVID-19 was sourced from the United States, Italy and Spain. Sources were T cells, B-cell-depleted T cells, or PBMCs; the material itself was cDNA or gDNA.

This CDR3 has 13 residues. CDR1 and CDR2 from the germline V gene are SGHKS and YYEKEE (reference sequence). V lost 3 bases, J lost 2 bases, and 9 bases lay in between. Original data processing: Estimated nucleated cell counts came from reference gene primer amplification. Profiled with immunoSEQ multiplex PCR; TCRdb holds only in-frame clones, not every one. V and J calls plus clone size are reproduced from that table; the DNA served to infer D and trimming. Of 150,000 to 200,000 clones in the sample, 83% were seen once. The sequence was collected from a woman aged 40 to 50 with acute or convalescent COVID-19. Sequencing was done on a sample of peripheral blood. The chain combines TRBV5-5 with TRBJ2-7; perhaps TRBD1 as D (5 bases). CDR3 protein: CASSYGQTYEQYF. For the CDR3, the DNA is TGTGCCAGCAGCTACGGACAAACCTACGAGCAGTACTTC.